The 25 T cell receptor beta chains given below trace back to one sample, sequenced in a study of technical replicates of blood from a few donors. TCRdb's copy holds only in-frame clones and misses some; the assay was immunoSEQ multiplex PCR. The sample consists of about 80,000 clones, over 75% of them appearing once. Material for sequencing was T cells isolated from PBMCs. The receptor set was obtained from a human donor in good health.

The CDR3 nucleotides are TGTGCTTTGACTTATGACTATGGCTACACCTTC. Translating gives CALTYDYGYTF. The chain uses TRBV30 and TRBJ1-2, with D unresolved. The CDR3 contains 11 residues. Germline V gene data show CDR1 as GTSNPN and CDR2 as SVGIG (reference sequence). Filled out from reference TRBV30 and TRBJ1-2, the complete variable domain reads SQTIHQWPATLVQPVGSPLSLECTVEGTSNPNLYWYRQAAGRGLQLLFYSVGIGQISSEVPQNLSASRPQDRQFILSSKKLLLSDSGFYLCALTYDYGYTFGSGTRLTVV.

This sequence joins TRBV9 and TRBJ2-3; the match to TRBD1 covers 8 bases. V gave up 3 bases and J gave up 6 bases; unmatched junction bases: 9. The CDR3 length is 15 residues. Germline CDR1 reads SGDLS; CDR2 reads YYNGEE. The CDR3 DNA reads TGTGCCAGCAGCGGGACCGACAGGGGTAGGGATACGCAGTATTTT. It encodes CASSGTDRGRDTQYF.

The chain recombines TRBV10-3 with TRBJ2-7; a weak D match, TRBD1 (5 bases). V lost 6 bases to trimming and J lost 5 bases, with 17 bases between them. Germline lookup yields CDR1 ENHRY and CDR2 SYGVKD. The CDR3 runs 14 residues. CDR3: CAISDLRSRDEQYF. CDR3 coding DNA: TGTGCCATCAGCGATCTCAGGTCCAGGGACGAGCAGTACTTC.

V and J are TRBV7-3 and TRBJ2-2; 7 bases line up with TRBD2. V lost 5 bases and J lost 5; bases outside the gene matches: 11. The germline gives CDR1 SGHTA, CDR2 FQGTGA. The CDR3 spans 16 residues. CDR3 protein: CASSLRDYRSTGELFF. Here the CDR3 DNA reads TGTGCCAGCAGCCTCCGGGACTATAGATCAACCGGGGAGCTGTTTTTT.

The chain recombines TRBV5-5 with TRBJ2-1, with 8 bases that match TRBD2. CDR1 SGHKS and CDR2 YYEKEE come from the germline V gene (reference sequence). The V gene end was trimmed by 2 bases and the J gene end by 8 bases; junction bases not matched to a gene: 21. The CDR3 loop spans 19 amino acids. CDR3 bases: TGTGCCAGCAGCTTAGGCACGTCGTTAAGGGGACTAGTGATACATGAGCAGTTCTTC. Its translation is CASSLGTSLRGLVIHEQFF.

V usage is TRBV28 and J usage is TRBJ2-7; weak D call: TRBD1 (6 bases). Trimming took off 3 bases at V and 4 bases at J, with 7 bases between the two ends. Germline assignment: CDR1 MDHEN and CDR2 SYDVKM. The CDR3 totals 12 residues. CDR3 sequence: CASSFGQYEQYF. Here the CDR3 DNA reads TGTGCCAGCAGTTTCGGACAGTACGAGCAGTACTTC.

The CDR3 coding sequence is TGCAGCGTTAGGACAAACCAAGAGACCCAGTACTTC. Amino acid sequence: CSVRTNQETQYF. The V and J genes are TRBV29-1 and TRBJ2-5; perhaps TRBD1 as D (5 bases). Germline assignment: CDR1 SQVTM and CDR2 ANQGSEA. V was shortened by 5 bases and J by 0 bases, with 7 bases between the two germline ends. The CDR3 totals 12 residues.

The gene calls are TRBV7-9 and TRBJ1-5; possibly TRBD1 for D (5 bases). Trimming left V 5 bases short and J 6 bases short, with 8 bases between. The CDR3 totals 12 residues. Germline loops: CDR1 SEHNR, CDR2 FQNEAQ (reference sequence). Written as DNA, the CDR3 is TGTGCCAGCAGCCCAGGGTCTCAGCCCCAGCATTTT. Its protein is CASSPGSQPQHF.

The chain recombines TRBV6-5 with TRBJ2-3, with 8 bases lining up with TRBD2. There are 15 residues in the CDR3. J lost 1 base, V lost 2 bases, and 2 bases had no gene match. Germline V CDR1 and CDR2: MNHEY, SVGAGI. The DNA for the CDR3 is TGTGCCAGCAGTTACGGGCGGGAGGGCACAGATACGCAGTATTTT. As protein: CASSYGREGTDTQYF.

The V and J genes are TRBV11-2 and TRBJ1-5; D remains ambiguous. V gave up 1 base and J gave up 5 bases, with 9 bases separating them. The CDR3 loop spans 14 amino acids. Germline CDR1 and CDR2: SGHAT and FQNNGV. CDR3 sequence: CASSLGRNDQPQHF. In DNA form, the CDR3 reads TGTGCCAGCAGCTTAGGCAGGAATGATCAGCCCCAGCATTTT.

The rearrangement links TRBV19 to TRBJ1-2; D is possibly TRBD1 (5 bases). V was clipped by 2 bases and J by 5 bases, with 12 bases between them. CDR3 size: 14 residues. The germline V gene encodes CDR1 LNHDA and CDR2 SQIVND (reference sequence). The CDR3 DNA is TGTGCCAGTAGTATAACGGGACTGTCTTATGGCTACACCTTC. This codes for CASSITGLSYGYTF.

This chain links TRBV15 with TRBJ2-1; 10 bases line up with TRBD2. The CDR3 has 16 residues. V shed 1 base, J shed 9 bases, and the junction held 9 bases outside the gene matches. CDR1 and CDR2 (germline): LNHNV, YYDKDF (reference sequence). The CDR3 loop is CATSRGPSGSGSEQFF. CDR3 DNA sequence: TGTGCCACCAGCAGAGGGCCTAGCGGGAGTGGCAGTGAGCAGTTCTTC.

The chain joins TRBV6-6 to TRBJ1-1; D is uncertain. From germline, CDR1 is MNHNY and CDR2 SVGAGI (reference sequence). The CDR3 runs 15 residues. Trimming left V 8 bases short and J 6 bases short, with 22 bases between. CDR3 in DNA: TGTGCCAGCGAAACTGGTATTAACGGTTTTGCTGAAGCTTTCTTT. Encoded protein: CASETGINGFAEAFF.

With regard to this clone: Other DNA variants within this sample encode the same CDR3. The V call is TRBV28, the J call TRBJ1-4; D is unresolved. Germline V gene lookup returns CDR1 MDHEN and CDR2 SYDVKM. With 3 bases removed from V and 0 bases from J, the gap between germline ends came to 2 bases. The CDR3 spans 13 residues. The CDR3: CASSFTTNEKLFF. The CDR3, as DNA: TGTGCCAGCAGTTTCACAACTAATGAAAAACTGTTTTTT.

The CDR3: CASTTGNQPQHF. CDR3 in DNA: TGTGCCAGCACTACAGGTAATCAGCCCCAGCATTTT. The V gene is TRBV27, the J gene TRBJ1-5; the D gene is possibly TRBD1 (5 bases). The germline V gene has CDR1 MNHEY and CDR2 SMNVEV (reference sequence). V lost 7 bases, J lost 4 bases, and 8 bases lay in between. The CDR3 is made up of 12 amino acids.

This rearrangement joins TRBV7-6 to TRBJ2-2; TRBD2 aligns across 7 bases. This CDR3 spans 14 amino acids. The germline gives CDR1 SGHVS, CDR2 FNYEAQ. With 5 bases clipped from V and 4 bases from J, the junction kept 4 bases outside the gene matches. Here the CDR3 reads CASSRAGPTGELFF. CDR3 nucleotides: TGTGCCAGCAGCCGAGCGGGGCCCACCGGGGAGCTGTTTTTT.

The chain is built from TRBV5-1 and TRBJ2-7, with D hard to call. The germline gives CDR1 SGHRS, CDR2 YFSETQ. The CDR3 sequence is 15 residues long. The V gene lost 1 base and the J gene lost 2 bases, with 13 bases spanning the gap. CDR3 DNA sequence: TGCGCCAGCAGCTTGACGAGACTCCCTACCTACGAGCAGTACTTC. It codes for CASSLTRLPTYEQYF.

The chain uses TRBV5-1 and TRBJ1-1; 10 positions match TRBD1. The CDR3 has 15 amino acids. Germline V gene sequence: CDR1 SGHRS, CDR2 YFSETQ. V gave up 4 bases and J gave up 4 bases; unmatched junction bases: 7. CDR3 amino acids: CASSPGTGVGTEAFF. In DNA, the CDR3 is TGCGCCAGCAGCCCGGGGACAGGGGTGGGCACTGAAGCTTTCTTT.

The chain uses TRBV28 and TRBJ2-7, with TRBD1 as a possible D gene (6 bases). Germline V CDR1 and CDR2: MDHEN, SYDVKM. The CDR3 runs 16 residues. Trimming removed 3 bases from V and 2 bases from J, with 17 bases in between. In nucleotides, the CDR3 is TGTGCCAGCAGTTTTAGAGGGGGTCTAACACCCTACGAGCAGTACTTC. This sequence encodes CASSFRGGLTPYEQYF.

The CDR3 sequence is CASSAGGEGMGNEQFF. CDR3 coding DNA: TGTGCCAGCAGTGCGGGCGGGGAGGGCATGGGGAATGAGCAGTTCTTC. The rearrangement joins TRBV2 to TRBJ2-1, with 7 bases identical to TRBD2. The germline V gene encodes CDR1 SNHLY and CDR2 FYNNEI. The CDR3 has 16 amino acids. The ends lost 4 bases at V and 7 bases at J; junction bases unmatched: 13.

CDR3 in amino acids: CASSDSPRTGRQETQYF. The CDR3 DNA reads as TGTGCCAGCAGTGACTCCCCGAGGACAGGGCGGCAAGAGACCCAGTACTTC. The J gene is TRBJ2-5, the V gene TRBV6-4; 8 nucleotides agree with TRBD1. Germline V gene lookup returns CDR1 MRHNA and CDR2 SNTAGT. Trimming took 0 bases from V and 2 from J; bases not matched to a gene: 8. This CDR3 comprises 17 residues.

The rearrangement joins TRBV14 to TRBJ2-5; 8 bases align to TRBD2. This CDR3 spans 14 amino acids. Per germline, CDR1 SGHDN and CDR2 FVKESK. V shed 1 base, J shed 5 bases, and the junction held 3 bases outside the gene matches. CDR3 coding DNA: TGTGCCAGCAGCCAAGCTGGGACTAGGGAGACCCAGTACTTC. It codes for CASSQAGTRETQYF. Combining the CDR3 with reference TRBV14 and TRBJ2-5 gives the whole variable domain EAGVTQFPSHSVIEKGQTVTLRCDPISGHDNLYWYRRVMGKEIKFLLHFVKESKQDESGMPNNRFLAERTGGTYSTLKVQPAELEDSGVYFCASSQAGTRETQYFGPGTRLLVL.

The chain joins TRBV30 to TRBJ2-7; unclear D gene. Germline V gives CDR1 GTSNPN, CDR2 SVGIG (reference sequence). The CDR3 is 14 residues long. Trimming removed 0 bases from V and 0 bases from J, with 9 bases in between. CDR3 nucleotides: TGTGCCTGGAGTGTACTGGTAAACTCCTACGAGCAGTACTTC. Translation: CAWSVLVNSYEQYF.

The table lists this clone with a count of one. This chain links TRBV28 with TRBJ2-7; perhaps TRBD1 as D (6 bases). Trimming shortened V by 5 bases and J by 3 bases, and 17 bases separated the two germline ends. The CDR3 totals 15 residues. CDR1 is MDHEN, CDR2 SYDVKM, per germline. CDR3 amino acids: CASSPLGTSLYEQYF. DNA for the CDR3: TGTGCCAGCAGTCCTCTCGGGACAAGCCTCTACGAGCAGTACTTC.

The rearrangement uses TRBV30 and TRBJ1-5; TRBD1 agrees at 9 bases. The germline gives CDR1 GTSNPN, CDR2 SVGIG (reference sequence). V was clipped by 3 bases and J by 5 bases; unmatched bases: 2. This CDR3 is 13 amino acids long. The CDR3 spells CAWRGDRDQPQHF. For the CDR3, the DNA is TGTGCCTGGAGGGGGGACAGGGATCAGCCCCAGCATTTT.